The clone carrying this TCR beta chain was counted a single time. The length of the CDR3 is 14 residues. Trimming removed 1 base from V and 7 bases from J, with 10 bases in between. Germline lookup yields CDR1 SGHTA and CDR2 FQGNSA. With random hexamers, reverse transcription was performed on about 0.5 to 1 ug of RNA. TCRdb passed the immunoSEQ multiplex PCR reads through MiXCR, listing each CDR3 protein once. The sample records 90,000 to 150,000 distinct CDR3 sequences, around 93% being singletons. TEMRA cells were FACS-enriched, unlike CD8+ and CD4+ T cells, which were negatively isolated. These data come from a study of CD8 T cells in Susac syndrome.

This TCR came from a human donor in good health. V usage is TRBV7-2 and J usage is TRBJ1-4; D gene uncertain. Source material: CD8+ T cells from PBMCs. The CDR3 reads CASSLGSAGEKLFF. The CDR3 region has the DNA TGTGCCAGCAGCTTAGGCTCGGCAGGTGAAAAACTGTTTTTT.